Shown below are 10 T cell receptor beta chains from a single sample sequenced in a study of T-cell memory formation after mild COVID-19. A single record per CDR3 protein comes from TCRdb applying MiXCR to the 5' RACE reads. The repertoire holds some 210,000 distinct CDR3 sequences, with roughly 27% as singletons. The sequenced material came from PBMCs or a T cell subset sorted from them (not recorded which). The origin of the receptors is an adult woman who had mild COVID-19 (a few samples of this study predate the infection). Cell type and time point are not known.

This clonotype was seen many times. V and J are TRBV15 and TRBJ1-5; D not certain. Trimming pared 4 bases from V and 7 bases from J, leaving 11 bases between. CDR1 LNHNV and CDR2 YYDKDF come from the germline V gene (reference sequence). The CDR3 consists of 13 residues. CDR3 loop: CATSTAGYQPQHF. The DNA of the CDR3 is TGTGCCACCAGCACCGCGGGTTACCAGCCCCAGCATTTT.

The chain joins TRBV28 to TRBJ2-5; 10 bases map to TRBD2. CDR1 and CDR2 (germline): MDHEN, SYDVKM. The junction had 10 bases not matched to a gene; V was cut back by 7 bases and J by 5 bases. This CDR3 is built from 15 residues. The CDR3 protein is CASMPTAGGLETQYF. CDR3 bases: TGTGCCAGCATGCCCACAGCGGGGGGGCTTGAGACCCAGTACTTC.

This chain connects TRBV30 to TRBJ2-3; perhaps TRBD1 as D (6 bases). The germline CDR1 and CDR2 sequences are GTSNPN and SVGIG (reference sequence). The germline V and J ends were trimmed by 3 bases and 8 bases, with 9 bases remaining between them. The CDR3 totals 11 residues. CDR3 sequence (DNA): TGTGCCTGGAGCATAGGGGGTACGCAGTATTTT. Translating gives CAWSIGGTQYF.

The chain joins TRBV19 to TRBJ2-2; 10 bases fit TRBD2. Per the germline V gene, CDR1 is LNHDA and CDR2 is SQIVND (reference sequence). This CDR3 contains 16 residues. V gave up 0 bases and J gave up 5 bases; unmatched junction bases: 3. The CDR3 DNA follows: TGTGCCAGTAGTATAGATCAAGCGGGAGGGACCGGGGAGCTGTTTTTT. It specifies CASSIDQAGGTGELFF.

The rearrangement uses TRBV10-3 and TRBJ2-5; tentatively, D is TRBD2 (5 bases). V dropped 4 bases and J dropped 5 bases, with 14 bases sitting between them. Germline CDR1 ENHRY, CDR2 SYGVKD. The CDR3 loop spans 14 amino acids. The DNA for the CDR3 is TGTGCCATCAGTGGATCAGTAAGGGAGGAGACCCAGTACTTC. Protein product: CAISGSVREETQYF.

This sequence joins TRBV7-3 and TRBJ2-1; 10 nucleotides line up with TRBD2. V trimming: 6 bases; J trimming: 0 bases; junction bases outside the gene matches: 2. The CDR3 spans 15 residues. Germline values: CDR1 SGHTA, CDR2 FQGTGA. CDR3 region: CASSSGRSSYNEQFF. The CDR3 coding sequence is TGTGCCAGCAGTAGCGGGAGGAGCTCCTACAATGAGCAGTTCTTC.

The CDR3 sequence is CASSPQGTDTQYF. The CDR3 DNA sequence: TGTGCCAGCTCACCACAGGGGACAGATACGCAGTATTTT. The chain employs TRBV18 and TRBJ2-3; the D gene is possibly TRBD1 (5 bases). This CDR3 has 13 residues. Trimming removed 1 base from V and 3 bases from J, with 5 bases in between. Germline lookup yields CDR1 KGHSH and CDR2 LQKENI.

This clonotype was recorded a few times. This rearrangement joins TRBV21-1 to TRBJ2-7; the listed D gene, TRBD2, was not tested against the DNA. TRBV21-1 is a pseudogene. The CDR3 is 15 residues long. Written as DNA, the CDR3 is TGTGCCAGCAACTATACTAGCGGGAGCACCTGTGAGCAGTACTTC. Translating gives CASNYTSGSTCEQYF.

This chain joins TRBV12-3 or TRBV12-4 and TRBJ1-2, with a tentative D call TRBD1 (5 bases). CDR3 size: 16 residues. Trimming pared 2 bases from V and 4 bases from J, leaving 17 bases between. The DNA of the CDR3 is TGTGCCAGCAGTTTAAACGTCGGCGGTGGGACCTATGGCTACACCTTC. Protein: CASSLNVGGGTYGYTF.

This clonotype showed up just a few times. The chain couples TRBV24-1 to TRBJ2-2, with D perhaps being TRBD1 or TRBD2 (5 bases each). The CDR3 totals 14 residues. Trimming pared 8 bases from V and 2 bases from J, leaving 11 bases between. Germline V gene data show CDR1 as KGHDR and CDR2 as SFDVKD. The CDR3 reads CATMRGKNTGELFF. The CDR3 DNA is TGTGCCACCATGAGGGGAAAAAACACCGGGGAGCTGTTTTTT.